This TCR beta chain is from a study of CD8+CD57+ T cells in acquired aplastic anemia. For the study at large: Healthy CD8+ samples averaged roughly 10 million reads.

Findings of the study overall: Overlapping CD8+ CDR3 repertoires of patients and controls contained under 35 shared sequences. Significant differences in CD8+ Simpson's diversity were not observed between patients and controls.

It was genomic DNA that served as the template for profiling TCR beta VDJ and CDR3. TCRdb fed the reads into MiXCR, producing one record per CDR3 protein. The sample lists about 210,000 distinct CDR3 sequences; 34% were seen once. Trimming took off 7 bases at V and 3 bases at J, with 18 bases between the two ends. The germline V gene encodes CDR1 SQVTM and CDR2 ANQGSEA. The CDR3 sequence is 14 residues long. Concerning this clonotype itself: What it recognizes is unknown.

The V call is TRBV29-1, the J call TRBJ1-1; TRBD1 is a possible D gene (5 bases). This TCR came from a human donor in good health, serving as a control. Input material: sorted CD4+, CD8+, or CD8+CD57+ T cells (not recorded which) from PBMCs. Here the CDR3 reads CSAKTGEVYTEAFF. The CDR3 nucleotides are TGCAGCGCGAAAACGGGGGAAGTATACACTGAAGCTTTCTTT. Supplemented by reference TRBV29-1 and TRBJ1-1, the full variable domain reads SAVISQKPSRDICQRGTSLTIQCQVDSQVTMMFWYRQQPGQSLTLIATANQGSEATYESGFVIDKFPISRPNLTFSTLTVSNMSPEDSSIYLCSAKTGEVYTEAFFGQGTRLTVV.